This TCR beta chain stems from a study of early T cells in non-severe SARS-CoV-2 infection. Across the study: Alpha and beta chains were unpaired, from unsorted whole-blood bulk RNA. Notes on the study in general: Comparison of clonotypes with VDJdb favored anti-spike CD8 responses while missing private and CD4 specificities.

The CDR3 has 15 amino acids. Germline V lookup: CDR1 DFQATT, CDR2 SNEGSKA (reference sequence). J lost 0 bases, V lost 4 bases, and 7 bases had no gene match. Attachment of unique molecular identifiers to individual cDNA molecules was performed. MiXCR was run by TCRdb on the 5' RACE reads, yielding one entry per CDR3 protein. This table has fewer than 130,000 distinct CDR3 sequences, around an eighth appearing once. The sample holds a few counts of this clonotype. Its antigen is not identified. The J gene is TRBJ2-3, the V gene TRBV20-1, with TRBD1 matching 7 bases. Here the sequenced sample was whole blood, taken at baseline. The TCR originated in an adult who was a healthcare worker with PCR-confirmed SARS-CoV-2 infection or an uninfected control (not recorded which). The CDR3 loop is CSATNTGVSTDTQYF. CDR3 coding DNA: TGCAGTGCTACCAACACAGGGGTTAGCACAGATACGCAGTATTTT.